What follows are 30 T cell receptor beta chains derived from one specimen sequenced in a study of shared clonotypes between healthy human individuals. TCRdb's copy holds only in-frame clones and misses some; the assay was immunoSEQ multiplex PCR. The sample carries over a million clones, 70% to 80% recorded once. The specimen was memory CD4+ T cells from PBMCs. Specified subset: CD45RA-negative fraction. The receptors here all came from a man aged 18-30 years in good health. Some clones in this sample may be carry-over from other donors' samples.

The chain couples TRBV29-1 to TRBJ2-2, with D maybe TRBD2 (5 bases). Trimming stripped 3 bases from V and 1 base from J, with 9 bases between. The germline V gene encodes CDR1 SQVTM and CDR2 ANQGSEA. The length of the CDR3 is 14 residues. The CDR3 sequence: CSVEISGNTGELFF. In DNA form, the CDR3 reads TGCAGCGTTGAGATCAGCGGGAACACCGGGGAGCTGTTTTTT.

This rearrangement joins TRBV29-1 to TRBJ1-1; 7 bases are shared with TRBD1. CDR3 length: 15 residues. The V segment lost 6 bases and the J segment 0 bases; nucleotides outside the gene matches: 10. Germline V gene data show CDR1 as SQVTM and CDR2 as ANQGSEA. The DNA for the CDR3 is TGCAGCGTCAGGGGGGGATGGGGCATGAACACTGAAGCTTTCTTT. Translated, it gives CSVRGGWGMNTEAFF.

This rearrangement joins TRBV5-4 to TRBJ2-3, with 9 bases fitting TRBD2. CDR1 and CDR2 from the germline V gene are SGHNT and YYREEE (reference sequence). The CDR3 totals 16 residues. The V and J ends lost 0 bases and 2 bases, in that order; junction bases with no gene match: 4. DNA for the CDR3: TGTGCCAGCAGCTTGGGGATAGCGGGAGTCACAGATACGCAGTATTTT. Translated, it gives CASSLGIAGVTDTQYF.

The table lists this clone with a count of one. The chain uses TRBV5-6 and TRBJ2-3; 11 positions agree with TRBD1. With 3 bases clipped from V and 4 bases from J, the junction kept 13 bases outside the gene matches. Per the germline V gene, CDR1 is SGHDT and CDR2 is YYEEEE. The CDR3 runs 18 residues. CDR3 DNA sequence: TGTGCCAGCAGCTGGCGGACAGGGGGCGGGCGGCCCCCAGATACGCAGTATTTT. Translation: CASSWRTGGGRPPDTQYF.

This clone was detected once. This chain uses TRBV5-4 with TRBJ2-3; D gene ambiguous. Germline V CDR1 and CDR2: SGHNT, YYREEE (reference sequence). V lost 0 bases, J lost 4 bases, and 3 bases lay in between. The CDR3 spans 12 residues. CDR3 protein: CASSLAPDTQYF. Here the CDR3 DNA reads TGTGCCAGCAGCTTGGCCCCAGATACGCAGTATTTT. Full variable domain (rest looked up from reference TRBV5-4 and TRBJ2-3): ETGVTQSPTHLIKTRGQQVTLRCSSQSGHNTVSWYQQALGQGPQFIFQYYREEENGRGNFPPRFSGLQFPNYSSELNVNALELDDSALYLCASSLAPDTQYFGPGTRLTVL.

The rearrangement joins TRBV7-9 to TRBJ2-6; D gene unclear. In germline, CDR1 is SEHNR, CDR2 FQNEAQ (reference sequence). The length of the CDR3 is 14 residues. Trimming shortened V by 3 bases and J by 0 bases, and 3 bases separated the two germline ends. The CDR3 loop reads CASSFSSGANVLTF. The CDR3 nucleotides read TGTGCCAGCAGCTTTAGCTCTGGGGCCAACGTCCTGACTTTC.

V usage is TRBV19 and J usage is TRBJ1-4; tentative D call: TRBD1 (6 bases). V lost 3 bases, J lost 8 bases, and 10 bases lay in between. CDR1 and CDR2 from the germline V gene are LNHDA and SQIVND (reference sequence). The CDR3 length is 13 residues. The chain's CDR3 is CASSMSGAEKLFF. The CDR3 DNA is TGTGCCAGTAGTATGTCGGGGGCGGAAAAACTGTTTTTT. Full variable domain (remainder filled in from reference TRBV19 and TRBJ1-4): DGGITQSPKYLFRKEGQNVTLSCEQNLNHDAMYWYRQDPGQGLRLIYYSQIVNDFQKGDIAEGYSVSREKKESFPLTVTSAQKNPTAFYLCASSMSGAEKLFFGSGTQLSVL.

The V call is TRBV19, the J call TRBJ2-1; the D gene is possibly TRBD2 (5 bases). The germline CDR1 and CDR2 sequences are LNHDA and SQIVND (reference sequence). V gave up 8 bases and J gave up 2 bases, with 10 bases separating them. CDR3 length: 13 residues. The CDR3 bases are TGTGCCAGTGGGAGAGGGACCTACAATGAGCAGTTCTTC. This encodes CASGRGTYNEQFF.

The V call is TRBV11-2, the J call TRBJ2-3, with a tentative D call TRBD2 (6 bases). Germline V gene sequence: CDR1 SGHAT, CDR2 FQNNGV. Trimming removed 4 bases at V and 2 bases at J, with 13 bases between. The CDR3 is 15 amino acids. The CDR3 sequence: CASSSGTLNTDTQYF. The CDR3 DNA is TGTGCCAGCAGCTCCGGGACTCTTAACACAGATACGCAGTATTTT.

V gene TRBV18 combines with J gene TRBJ2-2; D is unclear. Germline values: CDR1 KGHSH, CDR2 LQKENI. V was cut by 2 bases and J by 4 bases, with 5 bases left in between. This CDR3 is built from 13 residues. The CDR3 sequence is CASSPGRTGELFF. CDR3 bases: TGTGCCAGCTCACCAGGGCGCACCGGGGAGCTGTTTTTT. Looking up the rest from reference TRBV18 and TRBJ2-2 gives the full variable domain: NAGVMQNPRHLVRRRGQEARLRCSPMKGHSHVYWYRQLPEEGLKFMVYLQKENIIDESGMPKERFSAEFPKEGPSILRIQQVVRGDSAAYFCASSPGRTGELFFGEGSRLTVL.

The V and J genes are TRBV30 and TRBJ1-1, with D possibly matching TRBD1 (6 bases). The CDR3 contains 15 residues. Germline V lookup: CDR1 GTSNPN, CDR2 SVGIG (reference sequence). V lost 7 bases to trimming and J lost 0 bases, with 18 bases between them. Written as DNA, the CDR3 is TGTGCCTCGCGGGGGACCGGGACATTGAACACTGAAGCTTTCTTT. Protein sequence: CASRGTGTLNTEAFF.

The J gene is TRBJ2-2, the V gene TRBV5-1; perhaps D is TRBD1 or TRBD2 (5 bases each). In germline, CDR1 is SGHRS, CDR2 YFSETQ. This CDR3 has 15 amino acids. V lost 4 bases to trimming and J lost 3 bases, with 13 bases between them. The DNA for the CDR3 is TGCGCCAGCAGCCCCGGGGCAGGGCACACCGGGGAGCTGTTTTTT. Translating gives CASSPGAGHTGELFF.

The chain employs TRBV30 and TRBJ1-4; 7 nucleotides line up with TRBD1. CDR1 and CDR2 (germline): GTSNPN, SVGIG (reference sequence). V was clipped by 0 bases and J by 5 bases; unmatched bases: 3. The CDR3 contains 14 residues. The CDR3 DNA is TGTGCCTGGAGTGTGGGACAGCAAAATGAAAAACTGTTTTTT. This sequence encodes CAWSVGQQNEKLFF.

This sequence joins TRBV4-3 and TRBJ2-2, with 10 nucleotides matching TRBD1. CDR3 length: 15 amino acids. J lost 3 bases, V lost 4 bases, and 2 bases had no gene match. The germline V gene encodes CDR1 LGHNA and CDR2 YSLEER. The CDR3 DNA reads TGCGCCAGCAGCCGACAGGGGGCGGACACCGGGGAGCTGTTTTTT. It specifies CASSRQGADTGELFF.

The chain couples TRBV5-1 to TRBJ2-7; D may be TRBD1 (6 bases). Trimming left V 4 bases short and J 4 bases short, with 15 bases between. Germline lookup yields CDR1 SGHRS and CDR2 YFSETQ. The CDR3 sequence is 14 residues long. The CDR3 sequence is CASSDPGQRYEQYF. The CDR3 bases are TGCGCCAGCAGCGACCCGGGACAACGTTACGAGCAGTACTTC.

This sequence joins TRBV30 and TRBJ1-2; a weak D match, TRBD1 (6 bases). This CDR3 is built from 12 residues. The V and J ends lost 8 bases and 4 bases respectively, with 14 bases between them. Germline CDR1 and CDR2: GTSNPN and SVGIG (reference sequence). The CDR3 here is CALGRGPYGYTF. As DNA, the CDR3 is TGTGCCCTAGGTCGGGGGCCCTATGGCTACACCTTC.

This chain joins TRBV7-9 and TRBJ2-5, with D tentatively TRBD1 (6 bases). The germline V gene encodes CDR1 SEHNR and CDR2 FQNEAQ (reference sequence). This CDR3 region has 16 residues. Trimming took off 3 bases at V and 1 base at J, with 15 bases between the two ends. The chain's CDR3 is CASSFPTGYTQETQYF. CDR3 nucleotides: TGTGCCAGCAGCTTCCCGACAGGCTATACCCAAGAGACCCAGTACTTC.

This rearrangement joins TRBV28 to TRBJ2-2; D gene uncertain. With 3 bases removed from V and 6 bases from J, the gap between germline ends came to 5 bases. The CDR3 is 12 residues long. Germline-derived CDR1 and CDR2 are MDHEN and SYDVKM. CDR3 in DNA: TGTGCCAGCAGTTTGGTATCCGGGGAGCTGTTTTTT. It translates to CASSLVSGELFF.

The rearrangement uses TRBV6-1 and TRBJ2-3; maybe TRBD1 (6 bases). The germline V gene encodes CDR1 MNHNS and CDR2 SASEGT. The CDR3 has 14 amino acids. The V end lost 4 bases, the J end lost 1 base, and 9 bases lay between the germline ends. The chain's CDR3 is CASSVNRGTDTQYF. The CDR3 DNA is TGTGCCAGCAGTGTAAACAGGGGCACAGATACGCAGTATTTT.

Here the CDR3 DNA reads TGTGCCACGGGGGGCGGGACAGGGCCACAGGAGACCCAGTACTTC. This codes for CATGGGTGPQETQYF. The genes are TRBV6-1 and TRBJ2-5; 9 nucleotides line up with TRBD1. This CDR3 has 15 amino acids. V dropped 10 bases and J dropped 5; count of bases not matched to a gene: 14. Germline CDR1 and CDR2: MNHNS and SASEGT.

The chain is built from TRBV7-9 and TRBJ1-4, with TRBD1 matching 7 bases. V shed 5 bases, J shed 10 bases, and the junction held 10 bases outside the gene matches. Germline V CDR1 and CDR2: SEHNR, FQNEAQ (reference sequence). This CDR3 comprises 14 residues. The CDR3 sequence: CASSQDRRVGKLFF. CDR3 in DNA: TGTGCCAGCAGCCAGGACAGGAGAGTTGGAAAACTGTTTTTT.

V usage is TRBV5-5 and J usage is TRBJ2-3; D unresolved. CDR3 length: 15 residues. Germline CDR1 reads SGHKS; CDR2 reads YYEKEE (reference sequence). Between the trimmed V and J ends, which lost 4 bases and 7 bases, there was a span of 19 bases. CDR3 protein: CASSPPGLTRNTQYF. CDR3 sequence (DNA): TGTGCCAGCAGCCCCCCGGGCCTTACCCGTAATACGCAGTATTTT.

The chain uses TRBV15 and TRBJ1-2; D is unclear. Trimming cost V 0 bases and J 1 base, with 9 bases left between them. Germline CDR1 and CDR2: LNHNV and YYDKDF (reference sequence). The CDR3 runs 15 residues. The CDR3 coding sequence is TGTGCCACCAGCAGAGATAGAACTAGTAACTATGGCTACACCTTC. This translates into CATSRDRTSNYGYTF. The full variable domain, its missing parts supplied by reference TRBV15 and TRBJ1-2, is DAMVIQNPRYQVTQFGKPVTLSCSQTLNHNVMYWYQQKSSQAPKLLFHYYDKDFNNEADTPDNFQSRRPNTSFCFLDIRSPGLGDTAMYLCATSRDRTSNYGYTFGSGTRLTVV.

The V call is TRBV6-1, the J call TRBJ1-2, with TRBD1 as a possible D gene (6 bases). Deletions cut 4 bases from V and 5 bases from J, with 17 bases between. This CDR3 is built from 15 residues. Germline V gene lookup returns CDR1 MNHNS and CDR2 SASEGT. The CDR3 reads CASSVNQGFSYGYTF. The CDR3 DNA reads as TGTGCCAGCAGTGTAAACCAGGGGTTCAGTTATGGCTACACCTTC.

The V gene is TRBV18, the J gene TRBJ1-3, with D unclear. CDR3 length equals 16 residues. Germline CDR1 KGHSH, CDR2 LQKENI. V was pared by 3 bases and J by 3 bases, with 15 bases between. The CDR3 reads CASSPGMIPGGNTIYF. CDR3 DNA sequence: TGTGCCAGCTCACCGGGAATGATCCCAGGTGGAAACACCATATATTTT. Full variable domain (rest looked up from reference TRBV18 and TRBJ1-3): NAGVMQNPRHLVRRRGQEARLRCSPMKGHSHVYWYRQLPEEGLKFMVYLQKENIIDESGMPKERFSAEFPKEGPSILRIQQVVRGDSAAYFCASSPGMIPGGNTIYFGEGSWLTVV.

The chain joins TRBV6-6 to TRBJ2-7; 7 bases are a match to TRBD1. V was pared by 5 bases and J by 4 bases, with 11 bases of the junction left unmatched. The germline CDR1 and CDR2 sequences are MNHNY and SVGAGI (reference sequence). This CDR3 is built from 15 residues. CDR3 amino acids: CASSPGAGGTYEQYF. CDR3 DNA: TGTGCCAGCAGTCCCGGGGCAGGGGGTACTTACGAGCAGTACTTC.

The gene calls are TRBV5-5 and TRBJ2-1; no firm D call. V lost 3 bases and J 5 bases, leaving 9 bases between the germline ends. CDR1 is SGHKS, CDR2 YYEKEE, per germline (reference sequence). The CDR3 runs 13 residues. The DNA of the CDR3 is TGTGCCAGCAGCTCTTATCAGGACAATGAGCAGTTCTTC. Translating it yields CASSSYQDNEQFF.

The genes are TRBV7-9 and TRBJ2-1, with D hard to call. This CDR3 spans 12 amino acids. V gave up 1 base and J gave up 15 bases, with 13 bases separating them. Germline V gives CDR1 SEHNR, CDR2 FQNEAQ (reference sequence). The DNA of the CDR3 is TGTGCCAGCAGCTTAGAGGTCAAAAGCCCGTTCTTC. Protein product: CASSLEVKSPFF.

The rearrangement links TRBV4-3 to TRBJ2-7; 8 bases line up with TRBD1. Germline CDR1 LGHNA, CDR2 YSLEER. V dropped 0 bases and J dropped 6; count of bases not matched to a gene: 7. This CDR3 is built from 15 residues. Here the CDR3 DNA reads TGCGCCAGCAGCCAAGATTACAGGGGGTGGTTCGAGCAGTACTTC. It translates to CASSQDYRGWFEQYF.

The CDR3 here is CASSFSRYEQFF. The CDR3 DNA follows: TGTGCCAGCAGTTTCAGTCGGTATGAGCAGTTCTTC. The chain has TRBV28 and TRBJ2-1; the D is unclear. V lost 3 bases to trimming and J lost 8 bases, with 8 bases between them. Germline V CDR1 and CDR2: MDHEN, SYDVKM. CDR3 length: 12 residues.